The 28 T cell receptor beta chains listed next were all sequenced from one sample in a study of persistence of HIV-infected CD4 T cells. Cells were stimulated with CMV-infected fibroblast lysates at approximately 10 ug/mL. Sorted nonresponding memory CD4+ T cells were CD40L-negative, CD69-negative, CD45RO-high. The libraries were made with immunoSEQ version 4 in survey mode. The table came from immunoSEQ multiplex PCR; TCRdb's copy has only in-frame clones and leaves some out. The sample records fewer than 35,000 clones, 75% to 85% being singletons. No antigens are known for them. The specimen comprised CD4+ T cells sorted from PBMCs after roughly 19-hour stimulation, sampled from a patient who received antiretroviral therapy. Receptors originate from an adult man with HIV who was CMV-seropositive.

This chain joins TRBV6-6 and TRBJ1-2, with D possibly matching TRBD1 (5 bases). The CDR3 runs to 15 residues. Germline loops: CDR1 MNHNY, CDR2 SVGAGI (reference sequence). Trimming pared 5 bases from V and 0 bases from J, leaving 13 bases between. The CDR3 spells CASSNQGGSNYGYTF. The CDR3 DNA reads TGTGCCAGCAGTAACCAGGGCGGTTCTAACTATGGCTACACCTTC.

The chain carries TRBV3-1 (or the pseudogene TRBV3-2) and TRBJ1-1; possible D gene TRBD1, 6 bases. V shed 2 bases and J shed 1 base, with 14 bases lying between them. Germline V CDR1 and CDR2: LGHDT, YNNKEL (reference sequence). The CDR3 length is 16 residues. CDR3 protein: CASSQWGQGGNTEAFF. CDR3 coding DNA: TGTGCCAGCAGCCAATGGGGGCAGGGTGGGAACACTGAAGCTTTCTTT.

The chain links TRBV12-3 or TRBV12-4 to TRBJ1-5, with D possibly matching TRBD1 (6 bases). V shed 6 bases and J shed 7 bases, with 13 bases lying between them. The CDR3 totals 13 residues. CDR3 in amino acids: CASRQGVGQPQHF. The CDR3 bases are TGTGCCAGCAGACAGGGCGTAGGACAGCCCCAGCATTTT.

The genes are TRBV29-1 and TRBJ2-7; either TRBD1 or TRBD2 may supply D (5 bases each). CDR3 length: 15 amino acids. Trimming stripped 1 base from V and 3 bases from J, with 16 bases between. Germline CDR1 reads SQVTM; CDR2 reads ANQGSEA. The CDR3 protein is CSVEAMGQEDYEQYF. DNA of the CDR3: TGCAGCGTTGAAGCGATGGGGCAGGAGGACTACGAGCAGTACTTC.

V and J are TRBV9 and TRBJ1-4; D is possibly TRBD1 (5 bases). With 4 bases removed from V and 4 bases from J, the gap between germline ends came to 8 bases. This CDR3 comprises 13 residues. Germline V gene data show CDR1 as SGDLS and CDR2 as YYNGEE. The CDR3 here is CASSKGINEKLFF. DNA for the CDR3: TGTGCCAGCAGCAAGGGGATTAATGAAAAACTGTTTTTT.

V and J are TRBV5-4 and TRBJ2-2; D gene uncertain. V lost 0 bases, J lost 1 base, and 13 bases lay in between. Germline V CDR1 and CDR2: SGHNT, YYREEE (reference sequence). The CDR3 is 17 residues long. The CDR3 reads CASSLDHSIRNTGELFF. The DNA for the CDR3 is TGTGCCAGCAGCTTGGACCACTCAATTCGGAACACCGGGGAGCTGTTTTTT.

V usage is TRBV7-6 and J usage is TRBJ2-4; 10 bases align to TRBD1. Germline V gene sequence: CDR1 SGHVS, CDR2 FNYEAQ. Germline trimming cut 5 bases from V and 8 bases from J; bases unmatched to any gene: 9. The CDR3 length is 15 residues. This chain's CDR3 is CASSPRQGAGDIQYF. Written as DNA, the CDR3 is TGTGCCAGCAGCCCGAGACAGGGGGCGGGGGACATTCAGTACTTC.

This chain links TRBV10-3 with TRBJ2-5; TRBD2 agrees at 8 bases. The CDR3 runs to 14 residues. V was clipped by 5 bases and J by 1 base; unmatched bases: 3. The germline V gene has CDR1 ENHRY and CDR2 SYGVKD. The CDR3 is CAISYGGAQETQYF. CDR3 in DNA: TGTGCCATCAGTTACGGGGGGGCCCAAGAGACCCAGTACTTC.

V and J are TRBV9 and TRBJ2-7, with D perhaps assigned TRBD1 or TRBD2 (5 bases each). The CDR3 totals 14 residues. Germline CDR1 reads SGDLS; CDR2 reads YYNGEE. Trimming cost V 0 bases and J 5 bases, with 12 bases left between them. The CDR3, as DNA: TGTGCCAGCAGCGTAGACTCTCGGGGCCACGAGCAGTACTTC. As protein: CASSVDSRGHEQYF.

The chain has TRBV7-2 and TRBJ2-7; 7 bases match TRBD1. Unmatched junction bases numbered 9, after V lost 3 bases and J lost 4 bases. The V gene's germline CDR1 is SGHTA and CDR2 FQGNSA. This CDR3 is built from 15 residues. The CDR3 loop is CASSFPAGGAYEQYF. CDR3 DNA sequence: TGTGCCAGCAGCTTTCCGGCAGGGGGAGCGTACGAGCAGTACTTC.

This chain uses TRBV6-6 with TRBJ1-4, with TRBD1 matching 8 bases. The CDR3 has 15 residues. Germline CDR1 reads MNHNY; CDR2 reads SVGAGI (reference sequence). V lost 2 bases and J lost 8; bases outside the gene matches: 7. CDR3 DNA: TGTGCCAGCAGTTACGGGGACAGGAGAAGCGAAAAACTGTTTTTT. Its translation: CASSYGDRRSEKLFF.

The chain links TRBV5-1 to TRBJ1-1; 7 nucleotides agree with TRBD1. V was pared by 1 base and J by 4 bases, with 7 bases of the junction left unmatched. This CDR3 spans 15 amino acids. CDR1 is SGHRS, CDR2 YFSETQ, per germline. The CDR3 loop reads CASSLLGTDGTEAFF. The CDR3 DNA sequence: TGCGCCAGCAGCTTGCTCGGGACAGACGGCACTGAAGCTTTCTTT. Full variable domain (rest looked up from reference TRBV5-1 and TRBJ1-1): KAGVTQTPRYLIKTRGQQVTLSCSPISGHRSVSWYQQTPGQGLQFLFEYFSETQRNKGNFPGRFSGRQFSNSRSEMNVSTLELGDSALYLCASSLLGTDGTEAFFGQGTRLTVV.

In its sample, this clone was seen a few times. V and J are TRBV7-9 and TRBJ1-1; D gene ambiguous. The CDR3 loop spans 16 amino acids. The germline V and J ends were trimmed by 4 bases and 2 bases, with 17 bases remaining between them. The germline CDR1 and CDR2 sequences are SEHNR and FQNEAQ (reference sequence). This CDR3 reads CASSSDSRLTNTEAFF. DNA of the CDR3: TGTGCCAGCAGCTCAGACTCCCGACTCACCAACACTGAAGCTTTCTTT.

This chain links TRBV6-5 with TRBJ2-3; D unresolved. Germline V gene lookup returns CDR1 MNHEY and CDR2 SVGAGI. Trimming removed 6 bases at V and 0 bases at J, with 13 bases between. CDR3 length equals 15 residues. CDR3 sequence: CASRSVFASTDTQYF. The CDR3, as DNA: TGTGCCAGCAGGTCGGTGTTTGCTAGCACAGATACGCAGTATTTT.

This chain joins TRBV20-1 and TRBJ2-1; 8 nucleotides line up with TRBD1. The CDR3 runs 11 residues. Germline CDR1 is DFQATT and CDR2 is SNEGSKA (reference sequence). J lost 8 bases, V lost 5 bases, and 2 bases had no gene match. The CDR3 coding sequence is TGCAGTGCTGACAGGGGCCATGAGCAGTTCTTC. Amino acid sequence: CSADRGHEQFF.

V and J are TRBV5-1 and TRBJ2-7; D not certain. Germline-derived CDR1 and CDR2 are SGHRS and YFSETQ. This CDR3 has 14 amino acids. Trimming pared 0 bases from V and 0 bases from J, leaving 7 bases between. CDR3 protein: CASSLEGNSYEQYF. The CDR3 nucleotides are TGCGCCAGCAGCTTGGAAGGGAACTCCTACGAGCAGTACTTC.

This sequence joins TRBV3-1 (or the pseudogene TRBV3-2) and TRBJ2-7, with D perhaps being TRBD1 or TRBD2 (7 bases each). Trimming took 4 bases from V and 3 from J, leaving 13 bases between them. Germline assignment: CDR1 LGHDT and CDR2 YNNKEL (reference sequence). This CDR3 comprises 14 residues. The CDR3 nucleotides read TGTGCCAGCAGCCGGGGAGGGGGCCGCTACGAGCAGTACTTC. It translates to CASSRGGGRYEQYF.

The table lists this clone with a count of one. The rearrangement uses TRBV10-1 and TRBJ2-3; 7 bases fit TRBD2. CDR1 is WNHNN, CDR2 SYGVQD, per germline (reference sequence). CDR3 length equals 14 residues. Unmatched junction bases numbered 5, after V lost 8 bases and J lost 0 bases. The chain's CDR3 is CASGPGGSTDTQYF. CDR3 in DNA: TGCGCCAGCGGCCCGGGGGGTAGCACAGATACGCAGTATTTT.

This chain uses TRBV3-1 (or the pseudogene TRBV3-2) with TRBJ2-1, with 10 bases that match TRBD2. The germline CDR1 and CDR2 sequences are LGHDT and YNNKEL (reference sequence). This CDR3 has 17 amino acids. J gave up 0 bases and V 8 bases, and 10 bases lay outside the gene matches. The CDR3 DNA is TGTGCCAGCCTTGGTAGCGGGGGGCTGAGCTCCTACAATGAGCAGTTCTTC. Protein product: CASLGSGGLSSYNEQFF.

The V gene is TRBV27, the J gene TRBJ2-3, with 8 bases identical to TRBD2. The CDR3 is 14 amino acids. Germline V gene sequence: CDR1 MNHEY, CDR2 SMNVEV (reference sequence). The trim removed 2 bases at V and 3 bases at J, leaving 1 base unmatched. The CDR3 sequence: CASSLKRGTDTQYF. CDR3 in DNA: TGTGCCAGCAGTTTAAAGCGGGGGACAGATACGCAGTATTTT.

This clone was recorded only once. CDR3 sequence: CASSPPFPNTEAFF. For the CDR3, the DNA is TGTGCCAGCAGCCCCCCGTTCCCGAACACTGAAGCTTTCTTT. The gene calls are TRBV27 and TRBJ1-1; D is ambiguous. Germline V gene data show CDR1 as MNHEY and CDR2 as SMNVEV (reference sequence). V was shortened by 6 bases and J by 1 base, with 12 bases between the two germline ends. This CDR3 is built from 14 residues.

The chain has TRBV19 and TRBJ1-2; TRBD1 is a possible D gene (5 bases). This CDR3 is 13 amino acids long. The V end lost 5 bases, the J end lost 6 bases, and 13 bases lay between the germline ends. Germline V gene data show CDR1 as LNHDA and CDR2 as SQIVND (reference sequence). In DNA, the CDR3 is TGTGCCAGTAGTCGAACGCAGGGACATGGCTACACCTTC. Its protein is CASSRTQGHGYTF.

The chain carries TRBV9 and TRBJ1-1; no clear D. The CDR3 runs 13 residues. Trimming left V 4 bases short and J 0 bases short, with 7 bases between. Per the germline V gene, CDR1 is SGDLS and CDR2 is YYNGEE. CDR3 DNA sequence: TGTGCCAGCAGCCTCAGCTTGAACACTGAAGCTTTCTTT. Its translation is CASSLSLNTEAFF.

In its sample, this clone was seen a few times. The V gene is TRBV27, the J gene TRBJ1-1, with unresolved D. V gave up 5 bases and J gave up 9 bases, with 16 bases separating them. This CDR3 has 13 amino acids. Germline V gene data show CDR1 as MNHEY and CDR2 as SMNVEV (reference sequence). The CDR3 nucleotides read TGTGCCAGCAGTAAGTTGACGGACCGACAAGCTTTCTTT. It codes for CASSKLTDRQAFF.

The chain has TRBV12-3 or TRBV12-4 and TRBJ1-2, with D unresolved. V was pared by 3 bases and J by 4 bases, with 9 bases between. The CDR3 consists of 13 residues. DNA of the CDR3: TGTGCCAGCAGTTTGGACCGACTCTATGGCTACACCTTC. As protein: CASSLDRLYGYTF.

The chain couples TRBV5-8 to TRBJ2-7, with 8 nucleotides matching TRBD1. The CDR3 has 17 amino acids. Germline CDR1 reads SGHTS; CDR2 reads YDEGEE. The ends lost 3 bases at V and 0 bases at J; junction bases unmatched: 11. CDR3 amino acids: CASSSDLGQVFSYEQYF. CDR3 bases: TGTGCCAGCAGCTCCGACCTGGGACAGGTATTCTCCTACGAGCAGTACTTC.

The chain recombines TRBV10-3 with TRBJ2-7, with a weak D call TRBD2 (6 bases). CDR3 size: 13 residues. Trimming removed 3 bases from V and 9 bases from J, with 15 bases in between. Germline-derived CDR1 and CDR2 are ENHRY and SYGVKD. CDR3 nucleotides: TGTGCCATCAGTGAAGAGGCGGGGAGGCGGCAGTACTTC. This encodes CAISEEAGRRQYF.

V is TRBV10-1 and J is TRBJ2-7, with 12 bases fitting TRBD2. This CDR3 spans 17 amino acids. The V gene end was trimmed by 3 bases and the J gene end by 2 bases; junction bases not matched to a gene: 8. The germline V gene has CDR1 WNHNN and CDR2 SYGVQD (reference sequence). The CDR3 DNA follows: TGCGCCAGCAGTGAAGGGCTAGCGGGGGGGGCTACCTACGAGCAGTACTTC. Protein product: CASSEGLAGGATYEQYF.